These T cell receptor beta chains were read from a single sample in a study of T cells in Graves' hyperthyroidism and ophthalmopathy. TCRdb independently ran MiXCR on the multiplex PCR reads; one entry per CDR3 protein. The sample includes about 640,000 distinct CDR3 sequences, around 20% of them seen just once. The sequenced sample was blood. These receptors were obtained from a young man with Graves' ophthalmopathy. Both conserved end residues are part of each CDR3.

13,TRBV2,TRBJ2-7,CASNLDRDYEQYF
13,TRBV9,TRBJ1-1,CASSPGTVSEAFF
14,TRBV15,TRBJ2-7,CATSRREGSGEQYF
15,TRBV6-1,TRBJ2-5,CASSPTGTRQETQYF
13,TRBV28,TRBJ1-5,CASRTGGNQPQHF
15,TRBV7-8,TRBJ2-1,CASRGAGGLYNEQFF
15,TRBV6-1,TRBJ2-1,CASSDRAALTKQQFF
12,TRBV2,TRBJ2-5,CASGAGTETQYF
12,TRBV10-3,TRBJ2-3,CAISARADTQYF
16,TRBV4-1,TRBJ1-1,CASSQVVAAPNTEAFF
19,TRBV15,TRBJ2-1,CATSRDNLFPGSSYNEQFF
11,TRBV30,TRBJ1-2,CAWTLLGGYTF
18,TRBV28,TRBJ2-1,CASSLSSGRLSSYNGQFF
15,TRBV7-2,TRBJ2-7,CASSFSDRGPYEQYF
12,TRBV6-1,TRBJ1-5,CAAGGGNQPQHF
14,TRBV10-3,TRBJ2-7,CAIRRQGAYYEQYF
16,TRBV6-6,TRBJ2-3,CASSYSASGTTDTQYF
14,TRBV10-3,TRBJ2-3,CAITSGGSTDTQYF
17,TRBV9,TRBJ2-7,CASSVDGGAGGSYEQYF
14,TRBV18,TRBJ1-2,CASSPLDRGRGYTF
16,TRBV27,TRBJ2-2,CASSLWALAGTGELFF
13,TRBV6-1,TRBJ1-2,CASSTHPDYGYTF
16,TRBV6-1,TRBJ2-5,CASSSGKRVYSETQYF
15,TRBV10-3,TRBJ2-3,CAISESRDSTDTQYF
13,TRBV2,TRBJ2-3,CASSGTTTDTQYF